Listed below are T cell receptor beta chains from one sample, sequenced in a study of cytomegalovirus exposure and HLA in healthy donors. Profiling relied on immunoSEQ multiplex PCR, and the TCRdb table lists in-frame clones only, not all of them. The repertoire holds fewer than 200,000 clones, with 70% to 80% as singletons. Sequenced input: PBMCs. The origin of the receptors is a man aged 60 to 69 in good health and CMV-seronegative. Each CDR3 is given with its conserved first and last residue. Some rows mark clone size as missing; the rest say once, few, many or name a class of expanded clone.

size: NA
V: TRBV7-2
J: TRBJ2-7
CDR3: CASSLETGGYEQYF

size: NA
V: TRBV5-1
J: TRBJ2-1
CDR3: CASSRELSSYNEQFF

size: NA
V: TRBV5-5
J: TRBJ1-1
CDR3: CASSLGVRGASTEAFF

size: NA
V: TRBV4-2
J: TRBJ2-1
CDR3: CASSQGSIGSGGAYEQFF

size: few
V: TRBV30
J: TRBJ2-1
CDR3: CAWTNRGMREGEQFF

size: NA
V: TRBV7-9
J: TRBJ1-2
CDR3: CASSSYRDRGHGYTF

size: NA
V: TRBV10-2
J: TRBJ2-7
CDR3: CASRWGPSSYEQYF

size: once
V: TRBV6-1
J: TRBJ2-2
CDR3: CASSEDRTGSPLSRLFF

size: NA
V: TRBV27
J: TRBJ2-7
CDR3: CASTSGGSSYEQYF

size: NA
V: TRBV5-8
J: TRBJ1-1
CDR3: CASSLVGGGGEAFF

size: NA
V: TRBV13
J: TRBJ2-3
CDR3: CASSPKQGADTDTQYF

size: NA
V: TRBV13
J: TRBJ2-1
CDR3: CASSLGLAGAMNEQFF

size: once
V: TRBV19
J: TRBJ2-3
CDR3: CASSIGSLNTDTQYF

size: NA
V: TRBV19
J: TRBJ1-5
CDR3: CASSIDQQFNQPQHF

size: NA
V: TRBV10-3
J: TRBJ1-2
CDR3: CAISVKGGNYGYTF

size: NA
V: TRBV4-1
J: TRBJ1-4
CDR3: CASSQDAPGTGREKLFF

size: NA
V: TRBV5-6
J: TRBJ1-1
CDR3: CASSLGPRVYSEAFF

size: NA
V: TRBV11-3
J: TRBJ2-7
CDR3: CASSVGTSGGRVGEQYF

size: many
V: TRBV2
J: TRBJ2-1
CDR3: CASSERLAGTPGGEQFF

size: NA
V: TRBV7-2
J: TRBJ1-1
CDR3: CASSLEGQGNTEAFF

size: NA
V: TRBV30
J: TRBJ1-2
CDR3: CAWKGDGENYGYTF

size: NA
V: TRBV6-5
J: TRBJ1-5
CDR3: CASKRGTWGNQPQHF

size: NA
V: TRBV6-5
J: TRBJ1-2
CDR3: CASRGEGQGNGYTF

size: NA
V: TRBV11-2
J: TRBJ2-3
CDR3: CASSLTAGGSTDTQYF

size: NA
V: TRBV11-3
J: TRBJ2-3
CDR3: CASSSLQGDTQYF

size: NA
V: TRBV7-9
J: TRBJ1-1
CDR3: CASSRDRGTEAFF

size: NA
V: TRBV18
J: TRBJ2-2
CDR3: CASSPAGVMAGELFF

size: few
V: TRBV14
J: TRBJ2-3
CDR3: CASSQVTGGAGADTQYF

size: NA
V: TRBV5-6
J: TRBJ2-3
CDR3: CASSFFGRGGDTQYF

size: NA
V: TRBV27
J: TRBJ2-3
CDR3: CASSSNTDTQYF

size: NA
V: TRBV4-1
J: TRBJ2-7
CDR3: CASSQFNFPSYEQYF